These 4 T cell receptor beta chains were sequenced from one sample in a study of T cells after yellow fever vaccination. TCRdb re-analysed the 5' RACE reads in MiXCR, keeping a single row per CDR3 protein. The sample has around 500,000 distinct CDR3 sequences, around a fifth seen once; the top ten hold about 16%. The sample consisted of PBMCs, taken less than 25 days after the first yellow fever vaccination. These receptors were collected from a man aged 18-30 years who received the YFV17D yellow fever vaccine.

This clonotype was observed a handful of times. The chain employs TRBV12-3 or TRBV12-4 and TRBJ1-6; tentatively, D is TRBD1 (5 bases). The CDR3 sequence is 15 residues long. The V and J ends lost 3 bases and 7 bases respectively, with 13 bases between them. CDR3 loop: CASSFRVGENSPLHF. The CDR3 nucleotides are TGTGCCAGCAGTTTCAGGGTAGGGGAAAATTCACCCCTCCACTTT.

This clonotype was seen ten or more times. The chain is built from TRBV5-1 and TRBJ1-1; D is undetermined. Germline loops: CDR1 SGHRS, CDR2 YFSETQ. The V and J ends lost 1 base and 1 base respectively, with 5 bases between them. This CDR3 is 13 amino acids long. The CDR3 loop is CASSLTRNTEAFF. DNA of the CDR3: TGCGCCAGCAGCTTGACCAGGAACACTGAAGCTTTCTTT.

The chain recombines TRBV29-1 with TRBJ1-2; D remains ambiguous. Trimming stripped 4 bases from V and 4 bases from J, with 13 bases between. The CDR3 extends over 13 amino acids. Germline V gene data show CDR1 as SQVTM and CDR2 as ANQGSEA. The CDR3 DNA sequence: TGCAGCGTTGTTGCCGAACCCAGCTATGGCTACACCTTC. Translating it yields CSVVAEPSYGYTF.

This clonotype turned up a few times. This rearrangement joins TRBV27 to TRBJ1-2, with D possibly matching TRBD1 (5 bases). V lost 6 bases, J lost 0 bases, and 26 bases lay in between. CDR1 and CDR2 from the germline V gene are MNHEY and SMNVEV (reference sequence). This CDR3 contains 19 residues. The CDR3 sequence: CASRPLKGQGALANYGYTF. CDR3 sequence (DNA): TGTGCCAGCAGACCCTTAAAGGGGCAGGGTGCCCTAGCTAACTATGGCTACACCTTC.